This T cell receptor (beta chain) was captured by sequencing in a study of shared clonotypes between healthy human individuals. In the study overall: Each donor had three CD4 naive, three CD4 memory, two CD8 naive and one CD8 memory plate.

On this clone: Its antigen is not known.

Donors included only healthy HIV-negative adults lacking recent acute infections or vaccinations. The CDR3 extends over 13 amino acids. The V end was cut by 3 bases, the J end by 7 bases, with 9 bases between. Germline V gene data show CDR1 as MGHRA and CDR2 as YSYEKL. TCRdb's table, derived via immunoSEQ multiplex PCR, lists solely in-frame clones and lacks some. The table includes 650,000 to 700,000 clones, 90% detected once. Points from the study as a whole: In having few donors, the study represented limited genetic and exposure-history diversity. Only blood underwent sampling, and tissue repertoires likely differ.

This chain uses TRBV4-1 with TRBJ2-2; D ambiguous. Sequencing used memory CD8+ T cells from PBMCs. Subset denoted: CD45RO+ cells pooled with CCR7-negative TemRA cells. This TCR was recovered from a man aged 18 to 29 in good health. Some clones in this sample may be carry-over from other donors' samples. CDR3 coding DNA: TGCGCCAGCAGCCAGGAAAACGTCGGGGAGCTGTTTTTT. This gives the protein CASSQENVGELFF.